These 23 T cell receptor beta chains came from one sample sequenced in a study of cytomegalovirus exposure and HLA in healthy donors. The PCR ran on 60 Vbeta and 13 Jbeta primers. The method was immunoSEQ multiplex PCR; TCRdb's version includes in-frame clones alone and lacks a portion of them. The repertoire has fewer than 200,000 clones, roughly 80% of them found once; the top ten carry approximately 4.4%. Material: PBMCs. The source is a woman between 18 and 29 years old in good health and CMV-seropositive.

V and J are TRBV25-1 and TRBJ1-1; D possibly corresponds to TRBD1 (6 bases). Between the trimmed V and J ends, which lost 3 bases and 6 bases, there was a span of 14 bases. The CDR3 length is 14 residues. CDR1 MGHDK and CDR2 SYGVNS come from the germline V gene. The CDR3 reads CASSDHLGTSEAFF. The CDR3 DNA sequence: TGTGCCAGCAGTGACCACCTTGGGACATCTGAAGCTTTCTTT.

This sequence joins TRBV7-9 and TRBJ1-5, with D possibly matching TRBD1 (5 bases). The CDR3 loop spans 14 amino acids. The ends were cut back, 8 bases at V and 5 bases at J, with 16 bases in the middle. Germline CDR1 reads SEHNR; CDR2 reads FQNEAQ (reference sequence). The DNA for the CDR3 is TGTGCCAGCGGCCCGGGGGGGAAGGATCAGCCCCAGCATTTT. Amino acid sequence: CASGPGGKDQPQHF.

This sequence joins TRBV19 and TRBJ2-7; D is undetermined. In germline, CDR1 is LNHDA, CDR2 SQIVND (reference sequence). V dropped 5 bases and J dropped 2 bases, with 13 bases sitting between them. CDR3 length: 14 residues. The CDR3, as DNA: TGTGCCAGTAGTTTGGCCTTAGCCACCTACGAGCAGTACTTC. It yields the protein CASSLALATYEQYF.

This clone has only a few counts. DNA for the CDR3: TGTGCCAGCAGCCAAGATACGTCGGGGCGGGGAGATACGCAGTATTTT. Protein product: CASSQDTSGRGDTQYF. This chain connects TRBV4-2 to TRBJ2-3; TRBD2 might be the D (6 bases). The V gene lost 0 bases and the J gene lost 5 bases, with 15 bases spanning the gap. Per the germline V gene, CDR1 is LGHNA and CDR2 is YNFKEQ. The CDR3 is 16 amino acids.

J is TRBJ2-3 and V is TRBV7-2; D is unresolved. Trimming shortened V by 6 bases and J by 9 bases, and 10 bases separated the two germline ends. The germline CDR1 and CDR2 sequences are SGHTA and FQGNSA. This CDR3 contains 11 residues. CDR3 in amino acids: CASSPSRTQYF. The CDR3 nucleotides are TGTGCCAGCAGTCCTAGTCGAACGCAGTATTTT.

The V and J genes are TRBV18 and TRBJ1-5; no clear D gene. Trimming stripped 0 bases from V and 1 base from J, with 4 bases between. The CDR3 totals 14 residues. Germline V gene lookup returns CDR1 KGHSH and CDR2 LQKENI. In nucleotides, the CDR3 is TGTGCCAGCTCACCACCGGAGAGCAATCAGCCCCAGCATTTT. As protein: CASSPPESNQPQHF.

This clone has only one observation. Its ends do not fully match the called genes, so a read error is possible. This chain joins TRBV30 and TRBJ2-4, with D perhaps matching TRBD1 (6 bases). Germline assignment: CDR1 GTSNPN and CDR2 SVGIG (reference sequence). The CDR3 has 16 amino acids. The CDR3 bases are TGTGCCTGGAGAGCCATCGGGGTGGGGGCCAAAAACAGTCAGTACTTC. Residues: CAWRAIGVGAKNSQYF.

V usage is TRBV4-1 and J usage is TRBJ2-6, with D tentatively TRBD1 (5 bases). The CDR3 spans 18 residues. V shed 0 bases and J shed 0 bases, with 12 bases lying between them. From germline, CDR1 is MGHRA and CDR2 YSYEKL. CDR3: CASSQEGPLNSGANVLTF. In DNA, the CDR3 is TGCGCCAGCAGCCAAGAGGGGCCTTTGAACTCTGGGGCCAACGTCCTGACTTTC.

This clone came up a few times. The gene calls are TRBV5-1 and TRBJ1-1; D unclear. V was cut by 2 bases and J by 3 bases, with 5 bases left in between. This CDR3 is built from 12 residues. From germline, CDR1 is SGHRS and CDR2 YFSETQ. CDR3 sequence (DNA): TGCGCCAGCAGCTTCGGGGACACTGAAGCTTTCTTT. Translating it yields CASSFGDTEAFF.

This chain connects TRBV6-1 to TRBJ1-1; D is possibly TRBD1 (5 bases). Germline CDR1 is MNHNS and CDR2 is SASEGT. The CDR3 is made up of 13 amino acids. Between the trimmed V and J ends, which lost 6 bases and 4 bases, there was a span of 12 bases. The CDR3 here is CASRGGWGTEAFF. CDR3 DNA: TGTGCCAGCAGGGGGGGTTGGGGCACTGAAGCTTTCTTT.

In its sample, this clone was seen once. This rearrangement joins TRBV5-6 to TRBJ1-1; 12 bases match TRBD1. Germline loops: CDR1 SGHDT, CDR2 YYEEEE. Unmatched junction bases numbered 10, after V lost 2 bases and J lost 11 bases. The CDR3 covers 15 residues. The CDR3 reads CASSFDGTGGAGAFF. CDR3 nucleotides: TGTGCCAGCAGCTTCGACGGGACAGGGGGCGCGGGGGCTTTCTTT.

The rearrangement joins TRBV6-6 to TRBJ2-3, with 7 bases matching TRBD1. The CDR3 totals 13 residues. V trimming: 10 bases; J trimming: 4 bases; junction bases outside the gene matches: 8. Germline V lookup: CDR1 MNHNY, CDR2 SVGAGI (reference sequence). The CDR3 here is CATGDRDADTQYF. In DNA, the CDR3 is TGTGCCACTGGCGACAGGGACGCAGATACGCAGTATTTT.

This chain joins TRBV6-6 and TRBJ1-2, with a tentative D call TRBD1 (5 bases). This CDR3 region has 14 residues. Trimming took 6 bases from V and 4 from J, leaving 15 bases between them. Germline CDR1 is MNHNY and CDR2 is SVGAGI (reference sequence). CDR3 residues: CASRLTGVSYGYTF. CDR3 DNA: TGTGCCAGCAGACTTACAGGCGTCAGCTATGGCTACACCTTC.

The chain uses TRBV9 and TRBJ2-7; possible D gene TRBD2, 5 bases. Germline V gene lookup returns CDR1 SGDLS and CDR2 YYNGEE. The CDR3 runs to 17 residues. The ends were cut back, 3 bases at V and 6 bases at J, with 25 bases in the middle. The CDR3 region has the DNA TGTGCCAGCAGCGCAGCGTCCGGGATCCTTGGGTCTGGCGAGCAGTACTTC. As protein: CASSAASGILGSGEQYF.

V and J are TRBV29-1 and TRBJ2-7; TRBD2 matches at 8 bases. The V gene's germline CDR1 is SQVTM and CDR2 ANQGSEA. V was pared by 4 bases and J by 4 bases, with 9 bases of the junction left unmatched. The CDR3 is 14 residues long. The CDR3 nucleotides are TGCAGCGTTGGCCGCGCGGGGGGCCCTTACGAGCAGTACTTC. It codes for CSVGRAGGPYEQYF.

This sequence joins TRBV29-1 and TRBJ1-2, with a possible D match to TRBD1 (6 bases). The CDR3 sequence is 15 residues long. Looked up from germline, CDR1 is SQVTM and CDR2 is ANQGSEA. Trimming took off 4 bases at V and 5 bases at J, with 20 bases between the two ends. The chain's CDR3 is CSVGPRTVLPYGYTF. CDR3 nucleotides: TGCAGCGTTGGACCTCGGACAGTCCTCCCTTATGGCTACACCTTC.

The genes are TRBV21-1 and TRBJ1-6; TRBD1, the D gene given by the table, was not confirmed from the DNA. TRBV21-1 is noted as a pseudogene. This CDR3 region has 15 residues. The CDR3 region is CASSQSGTGYSPLHF. The DNA for the CDR3 is TGTGCCAGCAGCCAATCTGGGACAGGGTATTCACCCCTCCACTTT.

The V call is TRBV7-2, the J call TRBJ2-3, with 13 bases matching TRBD2. V dropped 8 bases and J dropped 0; count of bases not matched to a gene: 2. This CDR3 is built from 15 residues. The germline CDR1 and CDR2 sequences are SGHTA and FQGNSA. The CDR3, as DNA: TGTGCCAGCGGGACTAGCGGGGCTAGCACAGATACGCAGTATTTT. Protein: CASGTSGASTDTQYF. The variable domain in full, completed from reference TRBV7-2 and TRBJ2-3, reads GAGVSQSPSNKVTEKGKDVELRCDPISGHTALYWYRQSLGQGLEFLIYFQGNSAPDKSGLPSDRFSAERTGGSVSTLTIQRTQQEDSAVYLCASGTSGASTDTQYFGPGTRLTVL.

The rearrangement links TRBV27 to TRBJ1-6, with a weak D call TRBD1 (6 bases). The CDR3 length is 15 residues. Germline loops: CDR1 MNHEY, CDR2 SMNVEV (reference sequence). Trimming pared 5 bases from V and 3 bases from J, leaving 11 bases between. CDR3 coding DNA: TGTGCCAGCAGTCCTCCGGGACACTATAATTCACCCCTCCACTTT. It is translated as CASSPPGHYNSPLHF.

This rearrangement joins TRBV13 to TRBJ2-7, with TRBD1 identical over 8 bases. The ends lost 5 bases at V and 0 bases at J; junction bases unmatched: 12. Germline CDR1 and CDR2: PRHDT and FYEKMQ (reference sequence). The CDR3 extends over 17 amino acids. CDR3 nucleotides: TGTGCCAGCAGCGGCACCGACAGGGGAGTGAGCTCCTACGAGCAGTACTTC. Protein: CASSGTDRGVSSYEQYF.

The CDR3 spells CASSEAISGGAGGRSYNEQFF. The CDR3, as DNA: TGTGCCAGCAGTGAAGCGATCAGCGGTGGAGCGGGGGGGCGCTCCTACAATGAGCAGTTCTTC. The V and J genes are TRBV6-1 and TRBJ2-1; 10 nucleotides match TRBD2. The CDR3 extends over 21 amino acids. The V and J ends lost 0 bases and 0 bases, in that order; junction bases with no gene match: 14. Per the germline V gene, CDR1 is MNHNS and CDR2 is SASEGT.

The rearrangement uses TRBV21-1 and TRBJ2-2; the D call of TRBD1 is as the table states it, not checked on the DNA. TRBV21-1 counts as a pseudogene. CDR3 length: 16 residues. The CDR3 reads CASSEAGGQVPGELFF. The CDR3 DNA is TGTGCCAGCAGCGAGGCAGGGGGGCAAGTCCCCGGGGAGCTGTTTTTT.

The rearrangement links TRBV7-2 to TRBJ1-3; maybe TRBD1 (5 bases). Trimming pared 5 bases from V and 2 bases from J, leaving 19 bases between. Germline assignment: CDR1 SGHTA and CDR2 FQGNSA. CDR3 length: 17 residues. This CDR3 reads CASSPLRLAGAGNTIYF. CDR3 DNA sequence: TGTGCCAGCAGCCCACTCCGACTAGCGGGGGCTGGAAACACCATATATTTT.